The rows below give T cell receptor beta chains drawn from one sample of a study of blood T cell repertoires in COVID-19. This table comes from immunoSEQ multiplex PCR, and its TCRdb copy is limited to in-frame clones, with some not included. This table has roughly 200,000 clones, 78% appearing once. The sequencing sample was made of peripheral blood. These receptors originate from a woman older than 75 with active or convalescent COVID-19. Each CDR3 is given with its conserved first and last residue. The D gene is left open where the match is weak. Clone size is stated in some rows and not others, as once, few, many or a class when expanded.

d_gene: NA; v_gene: TRBV7-9; j_gene: TRBJ2-5; abundance: NA; len: 13; CDR3aa: CASSLYLMETQYF; CDR3nt: TGTGCCAGCAGCTTATACCTAATGGAGACCCAGTACTTC
d_gene: TRBD1; v_gene: TRBV3-1/TRBV3-2; j_gene: TRBJ2-5; abundance: NA; len: 19; CDR3aa: CASSQLSPLYDRGRETQYF; CDR3nt: TGTGCCAGCAGCCAGCTGTCTCCTCTCTACGACAGGGGGCGGGAGACCCAGTACTTC
d_gene: NA; v_gene: TRBV19; j_gene: TRBJ1-5; abundance: NA; len: 13; CDR3aa: CASTLQGAKPQHF; CDR3nt: TGTGCCAGTACTCTACAGGGAGCGAAGCCCCAGCATTTT
d_gene: NA; v_gene: TRBV28; j_gene: TRBJ2-7; abundance: NA; len: 13; CDR3aa: CASAGTTTYEQYF; CDR3nt: TGTGCCTCGGCCGGGACAACCACCTACGAGCAGTACTTC
d_gene: TRBD1; v_gene: TRBV6-4; j_gene: TRBJ1-1; abundance: NA; len: 15; CDR3aa: CASRPEQGAGTEAFF; CDR3nt: TGTGCCAGCAGACCCGAGCAGGGGGCGGGCACTGAAGCTTTCTTT
d_gene: NA; v_gene: TRBV5-4; j_gene: TRBJ1-2; abundance: NA; len: 15; CDR3aa: CASSLSRTMGYGYTF; CDR3nt: TGTGCCAGCAGCTTGAGCCGGACAATGGGGTATGGCTACACCTTC
d_gene: TRBD1; v_gene: TRBV5-1; j_gene: TRBJ2-7; abundance: NA; len: 14; CDR3aa: CASSSGQGLLEQYF; CDR3nt: TGCGCCAGCAGCTCGGGACAGGGACTCCTCGAGCAGTACTTC
d_gene: NA; v_gene: TRBV28; j_gene: TRBJ1-2; abundance: NA; len: 12; CDR3aa: CASSLKLYGYTF; CDR3nt: TGTGCCAGCAGTTTAAAGCTCTATGGCTACACCTTC
d_gene: TRBD2; v_gene: TRBV5-6; j_gene: TRBJ2-1; abundance: NA; len: 16; CDR3aa: CASSLTTSGHYNEQFF; CDR3nt: TGTGCCAGCAGCTTGACGACTAGCGGGCACTACAATGAGCAGTTCTTC
d_gene: TRBD1; v_gene: TRBV3-1/TRBV3-2; j_gene: TRBJ1-2; abundance: NA; len: 18; CDR3aa: CASSQDWDRGNSGYGYTF; CDR3nt: TGTGCCAGCAGCCAGGACTGGGACAGGGGGAATTCAGGGTATGGCTACACCTTC
d_gene: NA; v_gene: TRBV6-6; j_gene: TRBJ1-4; abundance: NA; len: 15; CDR3aa: CASRPDRSYNEKLFF; CDR3nt: TGTGCCAGCAGACCCGACAGAAGCTACAATGAAAAACTGTTTTTT
d_gene: NA; v_gene: TRBV27; j_gene: TRBJ1-1; abundance: NA; len: 15; CDR3aa: CASSPLLRGLAEAFF; CDR3nt: TGTGCCAGCAGTCCACTACTCAGGGGTTTAGCTGAAGCTTTCTTT
d_gene: NA; v_gene: TRBV28; j_gene: TRBJ1-5; abundance: NA; len: 14; CDR3aa: CASPWACSNQPQHF; CDR3nt: TGTGCCAGCCCGTGGGCATGTAGCAATCAGCCCCAGCATTTT
d_gene: TRBD1; v_gene: TRBV28; j_gene: TRBJ2-1; abundance: few; len: 14; CDR3aa: CASSSRTGINEQFF; CDR3nt: TGTGCCAGCAGCAGCAGGACAGGGATCAATGAGCAGTTCTTC
d_gene: TRBD1; v_gene: TRBV18; j_gene: TRBJ1-1; abundance: NA; len: 15; CDR3aa: CASSPLGQMNTEAFF; CDR3nt: TGTGCCAGCTCACCCCTGGGACAGATGAACACTGAAGCTTTCTTT
d_gene: TRBD1; v_gene: TRBV6-6; j_gene: TRBJ1-2; abundance: NA; len: 14; CDR3aa: CASSYSQGDYGYTF; CDR3nt: TGTGCCAGCAGTTACTCGCAGGGGGACTATGGCTACACCTTC
d_gene: TRBD1; v_gene: TRBV11-2; j_gene: TRBJ1-6; abundance: NA; len: 14; CDR3aa: CASSFQGASSPLHF; CDR3nt: TGTGCCAGCAGCTTCCAGGGGGCCAGTTCACCCCTCCACTTT
d_gene: NA; v_gene: TRBV10-2; j_gene: TRBJ2-3; abundance: NA; len: 15; CDR3aa: CASSEGGAVTDTQYF; CDR3nt: TGCGCCAGCAGTGAGGGGGGGGCAGTCACAGATACGCAGTATTTT
d_gene: TRBD2; v_gene: TRBV6-5; j_gene: TRBJ2-7; abundance: once; len: 14; CDR3aa: CASLGLAGGYEQYF; CDR3nt: TGTGCCAGCCTTGGACTAGCGGGAGGATACGAGCAGTACTTC
d_gene: TRBD2; v_gene: TRBV20-1; j_gene: TRBJ2-3; abundance: few; len: 16; CDR3aa: CSASTRLAFGTDTQYF; CDR3nt: TGCAGTGCTAGTACTCGACTAGCGTTCGGCACAGATACGCAGTATTTT
d_gene: TRBD1; v_gene: TRBV7-9; j_gene: TRBJ2-7; abundance: NA; len: 16; CDR3aa: CASRGDEGTDYYEQYF; CDR3nt: TGTGCCAGCAGGGGGGATGAGGGGACAGATTACTACGAGCAGTACTTC
d_gene: TRBD2; v_gene: TRBV5-1; j_gene: TRBJ2-2; abundance: NA; len: 16; CDR3aa: CASSSQGLAGTGELFF; CDR3nt: TGCGCCAGCAGCTCACAGGGACTAGCGGGCACCGGGGAGCTGTTTTTT
d_gene: TRBD1; v_gene: TRBV2; j_gene: TRBJ1-6; abundance: once; len: 14; CDR3aa: CASSPGTGASPLHF; CDR3nt: TGTGCCAGCAGCCCCGGGACAGGGGCTTCACCCCTCCACTTT
d_gene: NA; v_gene: TRBV7-3; j_gene: TRBJ2-3; abundance: NA; len: 15; CDR3aa: CASSPGQIATDTQYF; CDR3nt: TGTGCCAGCAGCCCGGGACAAATCGCTACAGATACGCAGTATTTT
d_gene: NA; v_gene: TRBV10-2; j_gene: TRBJ1-3; abundance: NA; len: 14; CDR3aa: CASSDPASGNTIYF; CDR3nt: TGCGCCAGCAGTGACCCCGCGTCTGGAAACACCATATATTTT
d_gene: TRBD2; v_gene: TRBV9; j_gene: TRBJ2-2; abundance: NA; len: 13; CDR3aa: CASRGGRTGELFF; CDR3nt: TGTGCCAGCAGGGGCGGGAGGACCGGGGAGCTGTTTTTT
d_gene: TRBD1; v_gene: TRBV29-1; j_gene: TRBJ1-1; abundance: NA; len: 14; CDR3aa: CSVAEGQGGTEAFF; CDR3nt: TGCAGCGTTGCGGAAGGACAGGGAGGGACTGAAGCTTTCTTT
d_gene: NA; v_gene: TRBV28; j_gene: TRBJ2-2; abundance: NA; len: 14; CDR3aa: CASTTHRQVGELFF; CDR3nt: TGTGCCAGCACCACACACCGGCAGGTCGGGGAGCTGTTTTTT
d_gene: TRBD1; v_gene: TRBV18; j_gene: TRBJ1-2; abundance: NA; len: 17; CDR3aa: CASSPLTGGEFNYGYTF; CDR3nt: TGTGCCAGCTCACCATTGACAGGGGGAGAGTTTAACTATGGCTACACCTTC
d_gene: NA; v_gene: TRBV3-1/TRBV3-2; j_gene: TRBJ2-7; abundance: NA; len: 14; CDR3aa: CASSQAGPEGEQYF; CDR3nt: TGTGCCAGCAGCCAGGCCGGGCCCGAGGGCGAGCAGTACTTC
d_gene: NA; v_gene: TRBV2; j_gene: TRBJ1-4; abundance: NA; len: 12; CDR3aa: CAGAGTNEKLFF; CDR3nt: TGTGCCGGAGCGGGAACTAATGAAAAACTGTTTTTT
d_gene: TRBD1; v_gene: TRBV5-4; j_gene: TRBJ1-4; abundance: NA; len: 15; CDR3aa: CASSLGQGFNEKLFF; CDR3nt: TGTGCCAGCAGCTTGGGACAGGGCTTTAATGAAAAACTGTTTTTT
d_gene: NA; v_gene: TRBV6-5; j_gene: TRBJ1-5; abundance: NA; len: 15; CDR3aa: CASSFGHLSNQPQHF; CDR3nt: TGTGCCAGCAGCTTCGGACACCTTAGCAATCAGCCCCAGCATTTT
d_gene: TRBD1; v_gene: TRBV4-2; j_gene: TRBJ1-4; abundance: NA; len: 16; CDR3aa: CASSQTRTGGGEKLFF; CDR3nt: TGTGCCAGCAGCCAGACAAGGACAGGGGGCGGTGAAAAACTGTTTTTT
d_gene: NA; v_gene: TRBV4-2; j_gene: TRBJ1-1; abundance: once; len: 16; CDR3aa: CASSQDGTMSDTEAFF; CDR3nt: TGTGCCAGCAGCCAAGATGGGACAATGTCGGACACTGAAGCTTTCTTT
d_gene: NA; v_gene: TRBV19; j_gene: TRBJ1-2; abundance: NA; len: 13; CDR3aa: CASSIAVNGRGSF; CDR3nt: TGTGCCAGTAGTATAGCGGTGAACGGCAGGGGAAGCTTC
d_gene: TRBD1; v_gene: TRBV5-6; j_gene: TRBJ2-7; abundance: NA; len: 15; CDR3aa: CASSWFGTGAYEQYF; CDR3nt: TGTGCCAGCAGCTGGTTCGGGACAGGGGCCTACGAGCAGTACTTC
d_gene: TRBD2; v_gene: TRBV27; j_gene: TRBJ2-2; abundance: NA; len: 15; CDR3aa: CASSLMGLASGELFF; CDR3nt: TGTGCCAGCAGTTTAATGGGACTAGCGTCCGGGGAGCTGTTTTTT
d_gene: NA; v_gene: TRBV19; j_gene: TRBJ1-5; abundance: NA; len: 16; CDR3aa: CASTLGRGLSNQPQHF; CDR3nt: TGTGCCAGTACCCTCGGGCGGGGGCTGAGCAATCAGCCCCAGCATTTT
d_gene: TRBD2; v_gene: TRBV4-3; j_gene: TRBJ2-5; abundance: NA; len: 18; CDR3aa: CASSQGAILAGGSETQYF; CDR3nt: TGCGCCAGCAGCCAAGGCGCAATACTAGCGGGGGGCAGCGAGACCCAGTACTTC
d_gene: NA; v_gene: TRBV9; j_gene: TRBJ1-2; abundance: few; len: 15; CDR3aa: CASSRTGRVVYGYTF; CDR3nt: TGTGCCAGCAGTCGGACTGGACGGGTTGTTTATGGCTACACCTTC
d_gene: NA; v_gene: TRBV6-6; j_gene: TRBJ2-5; abundance: NA; len: 12; CDR3aa: CASSLPGETQYF; CDR3nt: TGTGCCAGCAGTTTACCAGGGGAGACCCAGTACTTC